Listed below are T cell receptor beta chains from one sample, sequenced in a study of shared clonotypes between healthy human individuals. Sequenced by immunoSEQ multiplex PCR; TCRdb stores in-frame clones only, minus some. The sample shows some 2 million clones, about 95% of them seen only once. The sequenced sample consisted of naive CD8+ T cells sorted from blood. The receptors derive from a man between 18 and 35 years old in good health. Both conserved end residues are part of each CDR3. A D gene is named only where the DNA matches it firmly. Clone size, where shown, is once, few, many, or a class for clones that have expanded.

TRBD1,TRBV27,TRBJ2-1,NA,TGTGCCAGCACCCGGGACAGAGACCACAATGAGCAGTTCTTC,CASTRDRDHNEQFF
NA,TRBV10-3,TRBJ2-2,NA,TGTGCCATCCTCGACTTGAACACCGGGGAGCTGTTTTTT,CAILDLNTGELFF
NA,TRBV30,TRBJ2-3,NA,TGTGCCTGGAGACGGGGGTCCGGCACAGATACGCAGTATTTT,CAWRRGSGTDTQYF
TRBD1,TRBV11-2,TRBJ2-7,NA,TGTGCCAGCAGCTTAGGATGGACAGGGGTCCACTACGAGCAGTACTTC,CASSLGWTGVHYEQYF
NA,TRBV7-9,TRBJ1-2,NA,TGTGCCAGCAGCTCAGGGAGCTATGGCTACACCTTC,CASSSGSYGYTF
NA,TRBV29-1,TRBJ2-1,NA,TGCAGCTTTGTATCCTACAATGAGCAGTTCTTC,CSFVSYNEQFF
TRBD2,TRBV9,TRBJ2-1,NA,TGTGCCAGCAGCTTGGGACTAGCGGGAGGTAATGAGCAGTTCTTC,CASSLGLAGGNEQFF
NA,TRBV7-9,TRBJ2-5,once,TGTGCCAGCAGCTTACTACCAGGTGGAGAGACCCAGTACTTC,CASSLLPGGETQYF
TRBD1,TRBV9,TRBJ1-2,NA,TGTGCCAGCAGCGAATACAGGGGTTTTGATGGCTACACCTTC,CASSEYRGFDGYTF
NA,TRBV5-1,TRBJ1-5,NA,TGCGCCAGCAGCTCCTCTAAGGATGGTCAGCCCCAGCATTTT,CASSSSKDGQPQHF
TRBD2,TRBV5-4,TRBJ2-1,NA,TGTGCCAGCAGCCCGGGACTAGCGGGAAGCTCCTACAATGAGCAGTTCTTC,CASSPGLAGSSYNEQFF
NA,TRBV5-1,TRBJ2-3,NA,TGCGCCAGCAGCTTGGCCGCCCTCCCAGATACGCAGTATTTT,CASSLAALPDTQYF
TRBD1,TRBV4-3,TRBJ1-4,NA,TGCGCCAGCAGCCAAGAGTGGACAGGGGACAATGAAAAACTGTTTTTT,CASSQEWTGDNEKLFF
TRBD2,TRBV5-4,TRBJ2-5,NA,TGTGCCAGCAAATCGGGAGGGCAAGAGACCCAGTACTTC,CASKSGGQETQYF
TRBD2,TRBV5-1,TRBJ2-3,NA,TGCGCCAGCAGCTTTAGAGCGTCGGGAGGGTTAACAGATACGCAGTATTTT,CASSFRASGGLTDTQYF
NA,TRBV7-9,TRBJ1-2,NA,TGTGCCAGCACCGGGGGGTATGGCTACACCTTC,CASTGGYGYTF
TRBD2,TRBV5-4,TRBJ2-5,NA,TGTGCCAGCAGCCGCCCAGCGGGAGGAGAAGAGACCCAGTACTTC,CASSRPAGGEETQYF
NA,TRBV5-4,TRBJ1-1,NA,TGTGCCAGCAGCTTGGGAGGTGTCCACACTGAAGCTTTCTTT,CASSLGGVHTEAFF
NA,TRBV7-2,TRBJ2-7,NA,TGTGCCAGCAGCTTTTTTGGTGGGAGTGGCAACGAGCAGTACTTC,CASSFFGGSGNEQYF
NA,TRBV30,TRBJ2-2,few,TGTGCCTGGAGGGACACCGGGGAGCTGTTTTTT,CAWRDTGELFF
TRBD2,TRBV5-4,TRBJ2-3,once,TGTGCCAGCAGCCTAACGCCCCTTTTTCTAGCGGGAGGCCGCACAGATACGCAGTATTTT,CASSLTPLFLAGGRTDTQYF
NA,TRBV27,TRBJ1-5,NA,TGTGCCAGCAGTTTTTCAGATAGCAATCAGCCCCAGCATTTT,CASSFSDSNQPQHF
TRBD2,TRBV11-3,TRBJ2-7,NA,TGTGCCAGCAGCTTAGGTGTGGTCCGGGGACTATCCTACGAGCAGTACTTC,CASSLGVVRGLSYEQYF
NA,TRBV4-1,TRBJ2-6,NA,TGCGCCAGCGGGACGGTTGGGGCCAACGTCCTGACTTTC,CASGTVGANVLTF
NA,TRBV18,TRBJ1-2,NA,TGTGCCAGCTCACCAACGACCGCAGGGATGATCGACTATGGCTACACCTTC,CASSPTTAGMIDYGYTF
TRBD1,TRBV5-4,TRBJ2-7,NA,TGTGCCAGCAGCTTATCGAGGGGGCCATACTACGAGCAGTACTTC,CASSLSRGPYYEQYF
TRBD1,TRBV7-2,TRBJ2-3,NA,TGTGCCAGCAGCTTAGCCAGACAGGGGGCGGGTGAGGATTTT,CASSLARQGAGEDF
TRBD2,TRBV7-9,TRBJ2-7,once,TGTGCCAGCAGTTCTCTTATAGGGACTAGCGGAGATTACGAGCAGTACTTC,CASSSLIGTSGDYEQYF